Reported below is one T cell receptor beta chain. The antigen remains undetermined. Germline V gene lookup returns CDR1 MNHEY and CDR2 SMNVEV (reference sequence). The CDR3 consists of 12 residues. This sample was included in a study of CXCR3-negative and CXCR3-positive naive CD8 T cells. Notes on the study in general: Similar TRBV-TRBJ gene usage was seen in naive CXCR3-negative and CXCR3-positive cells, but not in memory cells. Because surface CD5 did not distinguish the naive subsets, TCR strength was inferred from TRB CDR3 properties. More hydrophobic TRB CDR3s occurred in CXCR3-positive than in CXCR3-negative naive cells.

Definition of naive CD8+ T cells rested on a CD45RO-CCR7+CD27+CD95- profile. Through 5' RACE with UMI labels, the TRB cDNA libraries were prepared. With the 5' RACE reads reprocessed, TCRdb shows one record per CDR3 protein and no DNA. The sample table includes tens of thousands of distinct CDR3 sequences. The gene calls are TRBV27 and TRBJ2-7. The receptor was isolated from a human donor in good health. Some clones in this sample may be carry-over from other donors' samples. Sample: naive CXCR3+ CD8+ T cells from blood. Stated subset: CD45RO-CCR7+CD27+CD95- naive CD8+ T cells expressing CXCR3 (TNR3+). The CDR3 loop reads CASSFDGYEQYF.